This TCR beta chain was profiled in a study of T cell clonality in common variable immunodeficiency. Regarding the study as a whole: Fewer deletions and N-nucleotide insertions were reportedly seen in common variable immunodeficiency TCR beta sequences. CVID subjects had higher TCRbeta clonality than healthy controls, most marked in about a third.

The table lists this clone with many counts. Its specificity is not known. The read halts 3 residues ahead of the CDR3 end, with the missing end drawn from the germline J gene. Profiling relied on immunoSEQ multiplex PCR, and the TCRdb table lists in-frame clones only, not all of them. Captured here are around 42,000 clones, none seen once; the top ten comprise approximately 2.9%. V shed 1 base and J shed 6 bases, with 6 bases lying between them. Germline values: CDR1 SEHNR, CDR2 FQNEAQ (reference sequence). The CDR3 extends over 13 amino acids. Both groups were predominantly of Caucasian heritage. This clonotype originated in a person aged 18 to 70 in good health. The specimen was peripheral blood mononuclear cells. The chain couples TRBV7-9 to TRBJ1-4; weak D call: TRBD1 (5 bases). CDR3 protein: CASSLGGDEKLFF. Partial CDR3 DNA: TGTGCCAGCAGCTTAGGGGGCGATGAAAAA.